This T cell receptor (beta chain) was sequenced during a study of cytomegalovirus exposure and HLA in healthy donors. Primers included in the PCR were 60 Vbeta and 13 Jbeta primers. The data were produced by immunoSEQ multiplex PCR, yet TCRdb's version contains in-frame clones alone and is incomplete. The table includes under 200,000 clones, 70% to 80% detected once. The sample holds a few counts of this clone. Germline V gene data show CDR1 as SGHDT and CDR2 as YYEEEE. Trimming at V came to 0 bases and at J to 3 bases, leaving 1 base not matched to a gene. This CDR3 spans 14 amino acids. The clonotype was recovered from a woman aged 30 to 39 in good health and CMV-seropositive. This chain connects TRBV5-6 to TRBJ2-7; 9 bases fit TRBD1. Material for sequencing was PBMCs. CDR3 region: CASSLDRGLYEQYF. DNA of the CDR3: TGTGCCAGCAGCTTGGACAGGGGGCTCTACGAGCAGTACTTC.